The present TCR beta chain was sequenced within a study of T cells in Graves' hyperthyroidism and ophthalmopathy. V lost 6 bases and J lost 5; bases outside the gene matches: 9. There are 15 residues in the CDR3. Amplification targeted TCR beta CDR3 regions from RNA transcripts. The primer set for the first-round RT-PCR of the TCR CDR3 was HTBI. TCRdb called the multiplex PCR reads again in MiXCR, with one record for every CDR3 protein. The sample carries about 500,000 distinct CDR3 sequences, about 16% recorded once. This clonotype was observed many times. Input material: blood. J is TRBJ2-1 and V is TRBV12-3 or TRBV12-4; 8 bases agree with TRBD2. The clonotype was recovered from a woman in her 30s with Graves' ophthalmopathy. CDR3 sequence reads: CASRPGLAADNEQFF. The CDR3 nucleotides are TGTGCCAGCAGACCCGGACTAGCAGCGGACAATGAGCAGTTCTTC.